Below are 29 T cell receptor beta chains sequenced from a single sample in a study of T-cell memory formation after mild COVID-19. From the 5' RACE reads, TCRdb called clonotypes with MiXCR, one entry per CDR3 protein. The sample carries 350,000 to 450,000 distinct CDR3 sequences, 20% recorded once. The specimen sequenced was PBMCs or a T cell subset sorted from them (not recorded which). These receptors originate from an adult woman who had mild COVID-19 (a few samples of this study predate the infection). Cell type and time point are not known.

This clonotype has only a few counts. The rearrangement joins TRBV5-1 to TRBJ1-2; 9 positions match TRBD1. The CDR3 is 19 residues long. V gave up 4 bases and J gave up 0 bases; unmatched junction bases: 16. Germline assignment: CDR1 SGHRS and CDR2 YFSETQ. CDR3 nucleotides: TGCGCCAGCAGCCCACAACCGGGACAGGGCGAAGGCCCTAACTATGGCTACACCTTC. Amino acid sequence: CASSPQPGQGEGPNYGYTF.

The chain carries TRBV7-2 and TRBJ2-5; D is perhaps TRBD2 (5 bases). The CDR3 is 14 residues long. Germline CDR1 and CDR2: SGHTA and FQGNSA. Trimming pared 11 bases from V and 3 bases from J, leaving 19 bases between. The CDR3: CAGAPGPGEETQYF. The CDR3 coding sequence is TGTGCCGGCGCTCCGGGTCCCGGGGAAGAGACCCAGTACTTC.

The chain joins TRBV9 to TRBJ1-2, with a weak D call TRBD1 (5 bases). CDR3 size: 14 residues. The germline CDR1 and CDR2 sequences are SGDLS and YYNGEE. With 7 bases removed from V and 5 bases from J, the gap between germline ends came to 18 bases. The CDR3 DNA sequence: TGTGCCAGCGCCGGGGGGGAGGGCCCTTATGGCTACACCTTC. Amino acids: CASAGGEGPYGYTF.

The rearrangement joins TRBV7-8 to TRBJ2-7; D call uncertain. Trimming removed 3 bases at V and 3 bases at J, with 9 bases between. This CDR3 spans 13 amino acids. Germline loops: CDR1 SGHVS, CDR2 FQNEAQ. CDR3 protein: CASSFDTDYEQYF. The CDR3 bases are TGTGCCAGCAGCTTCGACACAGACTACGAGCAGTACTTC.

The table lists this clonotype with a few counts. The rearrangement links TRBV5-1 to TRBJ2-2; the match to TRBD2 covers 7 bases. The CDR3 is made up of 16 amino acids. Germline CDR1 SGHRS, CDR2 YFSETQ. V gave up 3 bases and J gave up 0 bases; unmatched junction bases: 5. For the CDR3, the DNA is TGCGCCAGCAGCTCGCTAGCGGTGACGAACACCGGGGAGCTGTTTTTT. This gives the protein CASSSLAVTNTGELFF.

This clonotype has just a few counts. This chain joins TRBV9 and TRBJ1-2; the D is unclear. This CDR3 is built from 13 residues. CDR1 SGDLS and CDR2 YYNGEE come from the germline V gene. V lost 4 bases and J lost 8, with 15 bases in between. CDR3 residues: CASSSREGGGYTF. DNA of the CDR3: TGTGCCAGCAGCTCCCGAGAGGGCGGGGGCTACACCTTC.

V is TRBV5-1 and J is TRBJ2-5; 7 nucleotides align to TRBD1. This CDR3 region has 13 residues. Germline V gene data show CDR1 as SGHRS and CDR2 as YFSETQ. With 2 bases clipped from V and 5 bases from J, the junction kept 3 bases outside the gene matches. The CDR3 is CASSFRGLETQYF. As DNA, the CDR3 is TGCGCCAGCAGCTTCAGGGGGTTGGAGACCCAGTACTTC.

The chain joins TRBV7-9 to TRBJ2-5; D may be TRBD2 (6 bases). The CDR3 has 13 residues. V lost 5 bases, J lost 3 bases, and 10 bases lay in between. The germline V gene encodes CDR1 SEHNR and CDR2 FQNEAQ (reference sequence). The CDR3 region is CASSPDYEETQYF. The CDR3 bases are TGTGCCAGCAGCCCGGACTACGAAGAGACCCAGTACTTC. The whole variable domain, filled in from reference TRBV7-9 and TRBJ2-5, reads DTGVSQNPRHKITKRGQNVTFRCDPISEHNRLYWYRQTLGQGPEFLTYFQNEAQLEKSRLLSDRFSAERPKGSFSTLEIQRTEQGDSAMYLCASSPDYEETQYFGPGTRLLVL.

The CDR3 spells CASSQWPGLAKNIQYF. The DNA of the CDR3 is TGCGCCAGCAGTCAATGGCCAGGCCTAGCCAAAAACATTCAGTACTTC. This rearrangement joins TRBV23-1 to TRBJ2-4; no firm D call. TRBV23-1 is an ORF; its function is uncertain. Trimming removed 1 base at V and 0 bases at J, with 10 bases between. The CDR3 is made up of 16 amino acids.

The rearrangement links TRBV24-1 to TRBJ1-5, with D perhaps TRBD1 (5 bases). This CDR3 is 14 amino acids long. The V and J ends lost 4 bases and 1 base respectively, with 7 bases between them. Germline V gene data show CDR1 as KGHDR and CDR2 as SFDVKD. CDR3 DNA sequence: TGTGCCACCAGTGACTGGGACAGCAATCAGCCCCAGCATTTT. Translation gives CATSDWDSNQPQHF.

The CDR3 spells CASSTLDSTYGYTF. CDR3 DNA sequence: TGCGCCAGCAGCACCCTAGACAGTACCTATGGCTACACCTTC. This chain uses TRBV5-1 with TRBJ1-2; tentative D call: TRBD1 (5 bases). The CDR3 is 14 residues long. Germline CDR1 SGHRS, CDR2 YFSETQ. Trimming removed 4 bases at V and 4 bases at J, with 14 bases between.

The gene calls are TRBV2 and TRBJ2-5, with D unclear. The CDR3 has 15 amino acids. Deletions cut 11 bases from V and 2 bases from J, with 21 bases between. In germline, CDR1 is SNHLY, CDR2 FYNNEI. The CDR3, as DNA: TGTGCCGGAGCAGGCGTCGCCTTGCGTCAAGAGACCCAGTACTTC. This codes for CAGAGVALRQETQYF.

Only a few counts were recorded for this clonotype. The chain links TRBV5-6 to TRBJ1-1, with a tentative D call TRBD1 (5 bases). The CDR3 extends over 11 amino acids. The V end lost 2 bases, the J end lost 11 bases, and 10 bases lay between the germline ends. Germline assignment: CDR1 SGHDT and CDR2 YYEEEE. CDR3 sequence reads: CASSLGVGAFF. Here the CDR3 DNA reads TGTGCCAGCAGCTTAGGGGTGGGTGCTTTCTTT. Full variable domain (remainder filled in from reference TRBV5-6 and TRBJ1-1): DAGVTQSPTHLIKTRGQQVTLRCSPKSGHDTVSWYQQALGQGPQFIFQYYEEEERQRGNFPDRFSGHQFPNYSSELNVNALLLGDSALYLCASSLGVGAFFGQGTRLTVV.

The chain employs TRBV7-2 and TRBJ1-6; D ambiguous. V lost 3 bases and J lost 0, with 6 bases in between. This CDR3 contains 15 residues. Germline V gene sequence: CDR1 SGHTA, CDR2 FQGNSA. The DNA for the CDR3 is TGTGCCAGCAGCTTTGCCAGCTCCTATAATTCACCCCTCCACTTT. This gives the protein CASSFASSYNSPLHF.

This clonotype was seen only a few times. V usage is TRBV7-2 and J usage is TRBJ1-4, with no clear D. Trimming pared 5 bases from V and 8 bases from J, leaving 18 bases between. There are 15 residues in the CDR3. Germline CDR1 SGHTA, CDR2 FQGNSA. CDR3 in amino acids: CASSQRGLVGEKLFF. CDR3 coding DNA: TGTGCCAGCAGCCAAAGAGGACTAGTGGGGGAAAAACTGTTTTTT.

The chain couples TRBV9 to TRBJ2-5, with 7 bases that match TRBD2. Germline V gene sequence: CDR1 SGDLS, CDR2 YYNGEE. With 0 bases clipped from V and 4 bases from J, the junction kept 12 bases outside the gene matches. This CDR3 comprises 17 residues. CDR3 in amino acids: CASSVGPSERGLETQYF. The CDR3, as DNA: TGTGCCAGCAGCGTAGGGCCTTCCGAGCGGGGATTAGAGACCCAGTACTTC.

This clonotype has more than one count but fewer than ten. This CDR3 reads CASSQEYRDYGYTF. DNA for the CDR3: TGCGCCAGCAGCCAAGAATATCGGGACTATGGCTACACCTTC. The V and J genes are TRBV4-3 and TRBJ1-2; D is uncertain. CDR1 and CDR2 from the germline V gene are LGHNA and YSLEER. V was trimmed by 0 bases and J by 3 bases, leaving 8 bases between them. The CDR3 runs to 14 residues.

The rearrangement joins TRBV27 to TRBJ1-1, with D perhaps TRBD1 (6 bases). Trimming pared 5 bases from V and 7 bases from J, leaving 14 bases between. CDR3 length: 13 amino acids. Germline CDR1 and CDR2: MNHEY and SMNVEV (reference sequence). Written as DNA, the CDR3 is TGTGCCAGCAGTCCCCGACAGGTTGGTGAAGCTTTCTTT. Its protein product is CASSPRQVGEAFF.

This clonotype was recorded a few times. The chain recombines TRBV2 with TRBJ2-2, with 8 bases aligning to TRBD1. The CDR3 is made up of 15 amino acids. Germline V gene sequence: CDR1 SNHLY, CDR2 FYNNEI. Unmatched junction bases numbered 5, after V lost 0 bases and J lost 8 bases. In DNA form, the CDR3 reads TGTGCCAGCAGTGAAGCCGGCAGGGGGCGAGGGGAGCTGTTTTTT. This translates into CASSEAGRGRGELFF.

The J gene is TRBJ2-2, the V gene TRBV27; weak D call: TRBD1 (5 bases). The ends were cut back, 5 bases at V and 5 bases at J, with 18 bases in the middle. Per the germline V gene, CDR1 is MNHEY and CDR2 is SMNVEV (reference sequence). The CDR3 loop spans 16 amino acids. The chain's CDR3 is CASSPPRRDGTGELFF. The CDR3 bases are TGTGCCAGCAGTCCCCCCCGCAGGGATGGAACCGGGGAGCTGTTTTTT.

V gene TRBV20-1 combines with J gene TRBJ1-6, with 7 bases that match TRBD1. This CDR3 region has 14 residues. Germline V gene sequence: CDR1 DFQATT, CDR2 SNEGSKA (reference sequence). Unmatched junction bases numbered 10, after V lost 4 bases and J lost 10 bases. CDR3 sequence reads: CSANKGQSGSPLHF. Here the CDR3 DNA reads TGCAGTGCTAACAAGGGACAGTCTGGCTCACCCCTCCACTTT.

The CDR3 bases are TGTGCCAGCAGCCATGCAGGGCAGGGAGAGACCCAGTACTTC. Translated: CASSHAGQGETQYF. This chain connects TRBV7-2 to TRBJ2-5, with D perhaps TRBD1 (5 bases). The CDR3 totals 14 residues. Trimming pared 5 bases from V and 4 bases from J, leaving 14 bases between. Germline CDR1 reads SGHTA; CDR2 reads FQGNSA.

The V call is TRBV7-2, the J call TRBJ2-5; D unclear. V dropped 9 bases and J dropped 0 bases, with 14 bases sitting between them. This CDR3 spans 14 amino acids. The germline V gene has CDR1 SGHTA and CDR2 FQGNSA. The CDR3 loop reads CASPGEEDQETQYF. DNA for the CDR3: TGTGCCAGTCCGGGTGAGGAAGACCAAGAGACCCAGTACTTC.

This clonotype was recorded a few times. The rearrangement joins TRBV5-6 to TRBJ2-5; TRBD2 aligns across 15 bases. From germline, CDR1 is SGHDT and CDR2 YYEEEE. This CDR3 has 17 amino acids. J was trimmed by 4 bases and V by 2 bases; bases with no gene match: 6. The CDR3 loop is CASSFFGLAGGRETQYF. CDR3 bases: TGTGCCAGCAGCTTTTTTGGACTAGCGGGAGGGAGAGAGACCCAGTACTTC.

CDR3 sequence (DNA): TGTGCCAGCAGCCCGGGTCCACCCGGCAATGAGCAGTTCTTC. Its protein is CASSPGPPGNEQFF. The chain employs TRBV14 and TRBJ2-1; D gene unclear. The V and J ends lost 4 bases and 6 bases respectively, with 13 bases between them. Looked up from germline, CDR1 is SGHDN and CDR2 is FVKESK. This CDR3 is 14 amino acids long.

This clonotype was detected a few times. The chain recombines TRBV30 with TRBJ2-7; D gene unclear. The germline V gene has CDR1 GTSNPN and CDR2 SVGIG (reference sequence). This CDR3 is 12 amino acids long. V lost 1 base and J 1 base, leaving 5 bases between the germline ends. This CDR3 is CAWSEDSYEQYF. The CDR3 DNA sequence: TGTGCCTGGAGTGAGGATTCCTACGAGCAGTACTTC.

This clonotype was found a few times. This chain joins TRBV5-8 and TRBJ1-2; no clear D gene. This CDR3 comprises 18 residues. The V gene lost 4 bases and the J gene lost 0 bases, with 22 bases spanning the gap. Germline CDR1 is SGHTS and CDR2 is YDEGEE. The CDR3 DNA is TGTGCCAGCAGCGAGAGAATCTGGGTCAGCTTAGCTAACTATGGCTACACCTTC. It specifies CASSERIWVSLANYGYTF.

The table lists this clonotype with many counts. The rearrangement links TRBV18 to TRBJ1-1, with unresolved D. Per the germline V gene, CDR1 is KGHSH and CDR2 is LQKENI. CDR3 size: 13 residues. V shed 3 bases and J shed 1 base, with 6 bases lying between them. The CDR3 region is CASSPNWNTEAFF. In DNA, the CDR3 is TGTGCCAGCTCACCGAACTGGAACACTGAAGCTTTCTTT.

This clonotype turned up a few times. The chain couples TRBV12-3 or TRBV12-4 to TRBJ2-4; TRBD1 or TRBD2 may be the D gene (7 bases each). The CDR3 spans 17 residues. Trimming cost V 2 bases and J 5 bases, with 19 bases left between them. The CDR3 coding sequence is TGTGCCAGCAGTTTACCGGCCTCGACAGGGAGGGAAAACATTCAGTACTTC. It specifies CASSLPASTGRENIQYF.